The sequence of this T cell receptor (beta chain) was determined in a study of naive and memory T cell subsets (dated by TCRdb to about 2017). The study in broad terms: Sorted naive and memory T cell subsets from peripheral blood were analyzed in the study using a UMI-based, open-source pipeline for TCR alpha and beta sequencing. The functional CMV T cell responses agreed completely with IgG serology results. RNA was DNase-treated and reverse transcribed with TCR constant-region primers, mostly using SuperScript III.

Libraries were constructed by UMI-ligation and nested PCR. An equimolar mix of two oligonucleotides covering both TRBC1 and TRBC2 was used as the beta constant-region primer. A single-stranded oligonucleotide bearing the SP2 primer plus a 12-nucleotide UMI was ligated onto the 3' end of the cDNA by T4 RNA ligase 1. Four rounds of PCR were used to amplify ligated cDNA, with nested alpha and beta constant-region primers being used together with the SP2 primer. Incubation of the ligation reaction was carried out at 16 degrees C for roughly 19-25 hours. PCR2 was typically performed as a SYBR Green qPCR and was stopped at a predetermined threshold so that over-amplification was prevented. Agencourt AMPure XP magnetic beads were used for all purifications after the first. Libraries were quantified by Qubit and checked on a TapeStation, where a main peak was expected near 650 bp. Pooled libraries were sequenced on an Illumina MiSeq using v2 2x251 paired-end kits, and typically roughly 0.85-2.3 million reads were obtained per sample. Libraries were pooled at around 4 nM per sample, and roughly 4.5-7.5% PhiX was added to improve cluster recognition. The published analysis was carried out like this. Decombinator assigned V and J genes to Demultiplexor-processed FASTQ reads by tag matching, allowing a single base-pair mismatch. UMIs were used by Collapsinator to correct both sequencing errors and frequency errors arising from PCR heterogeneity. CDR3Translator translated TCRs and extracted CDR3s from the conserved cysteine to the FGXG phenylalanine, flagging non-productive sequences. Repertoires were subsampled to equal numbers of UMI-defined TCRs before Gini, Shannon entropy and inverse Simpson indices were calculated. Within the linear range, a power law was fitted by maximum likelihood to the distributions of clonotype abundance. Similar UMI counts, unique TCR numbers and clonal distributions were obtained with the pipeline and with MIGEC on one naive CD8 sample. Repertoires were searched for 7,322 CMV-associated CDR3 sequences compiled from VDJdb and a published dataset. Clones were called with MiXCR by TCRdb after fastp trimmed the public reads at Q25, and only in-frame beta chains were retained. Entries that share a CDR3 protein sequence are merged under the most common genes and DNA. The V and J calls come from TCRdb's annotation, not from the publication. The sample yields about 90,000 distinct CDR3 sequences; about 6.5% were counted once. The top ten clonotypes cover more than 1.5% of the sample.

V loses 4 bases of germline sequence and J loses 4 bases, and the interval between the two ends is 6 bases. As encoded in the germline V gene, CDR1 is KGHDR while CDR2 is SFDVKD. The CDR3 goes from the cysteine to the phenylalanine over 12 residues. CDR3 DNA only is kept here, 36 bases in frame from base 1. This clonotype has ten or more counts. What this receptor recognizes is not known. Base qualities are missing; no much larger clone stands one base away. From the second PCR step on, the TCR alpha and beta chain libraries were amplified in separate reactions. CMV status of each donor was established by measuring IFNgamma production from CD4+ T cells after fresh PBMCs were stimulated overnight with CMV viral lysate. Miltenyi beads were used first to positively select CD4 T cells, and CD8 T cells were then positively selected from the CD4-negative fraction. Cells stained for CD3, CD4, CD8, CD45RA, CD27 and a live/dead dye were sorted on a BD Aria II into four subsets by CD45RA and CD27. Blood was obtained from a few healthy volunteers, and the blood from each volunteer was fractionated into CD4 and CD8 T cells and subsequently into four differentiation subsets. About 120 ml of peripheral blood was collected from each donor, and PBMC were isolated from the blood using Ficoll-Paque PLUS density-gradient centrifugation. Sorted cells were lysed in RLT buffer, and RNA was extracted with a Qiagen RNeasy kit and stored at -80°C.

Summary of the overall study and its limitations: The repertoire findings for the naive and memory subsets could not be validated, as no ground truth was available. After error correction, only a single occurrence was seen for over 95% of naive TCR sequences, so much steeper abundance distributions were produced than in memory subsets. In both CD4 and CD8 cells, a rise in Gini index and a fall in Shannon and inverse Simpson diversity were observed from naive through CM, EM and EMRA. TCR abundance followed a power law whose exponent differed between naive and memory subsets but was consistent across the three individuals. RNA-based TCR counts may be influenced by expression changes linked to T cell activation and differentiation. A clonotype was defined as a single alpha or beta chain sequence rather than as a paired alpha/beta receptor.

The rearrangement combines TRBV24-1 with TRBJ1-2, with TRBD1 perhaps the D gene, on 6 matching bases. The sequencing sample was made of central memory CD4+ T cells from blood. This sample's cell subset or site label indicates: central memory, CD45RA- CD27+. The sequence derives from a human donor in good health. CDR3 protein: CATSEDSYGYTF. The bases read TGTGCCACCAGTGAGGACAGCTATGGCTACACCTTC.